This entry is about one TCR beta chain. TCRdb redid the calling of the 5' RACE reads with MiXCR, one entry per CDR3 protein. The sample has over 200,000 distinct CDR3 sequences, approximately 6.7% seen once; the top ten hold approximately 1.1%. This sample was taken from a study of T cells after yellow fever vaccination. This CDR3 has 14 amino acids. The germline gives CDR1 MNHEY, CDR2 SVGAGI. V was clipped by 0 bases and J by 8 bases, with 11 bases between them. The sample consisted of CD4+ T cells sorted from PBMCs, taken on the day of the yellow fever booster vaccination. This chain uses TRBV6-5 with TRBJ2-1; tentative D call: TRBD2 (5 bases). The source of this sequence is a man in his thirties or forties who received the YFV17D yellow fever vaccine. In nucleotides, the CDR3 is TGTGCCAGCAGTTACTCGAGGGCTAGATATGAGCAGTTCTTC. Protein sequence: CASSYSRARYEQFF.